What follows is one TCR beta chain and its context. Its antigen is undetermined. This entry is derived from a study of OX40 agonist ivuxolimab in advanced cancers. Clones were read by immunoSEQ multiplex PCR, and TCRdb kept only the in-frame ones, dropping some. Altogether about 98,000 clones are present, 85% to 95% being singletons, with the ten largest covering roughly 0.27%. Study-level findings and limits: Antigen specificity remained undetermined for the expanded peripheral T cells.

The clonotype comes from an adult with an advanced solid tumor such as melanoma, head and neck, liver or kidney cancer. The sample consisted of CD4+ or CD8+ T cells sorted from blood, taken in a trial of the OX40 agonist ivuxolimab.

The CDR3 sequence: CSAQAGASYEQYF. The DNA of the CDR3 is TGCAGCGCTCAAGCGGGGGCCTCCTACGAGCAGTACTTC. The chain is built from TRBV29-1 and TRBJ2-7; TRBD2 matches at 8 bases. Looked up from germline, CDR1 is SQVTM and CDR2 is ANQGSEA. The V segment lost 7 bases and the J segment 0 bases; nucleotides outside the gene matches: 5. This CDR3 is 13 amino acids long.